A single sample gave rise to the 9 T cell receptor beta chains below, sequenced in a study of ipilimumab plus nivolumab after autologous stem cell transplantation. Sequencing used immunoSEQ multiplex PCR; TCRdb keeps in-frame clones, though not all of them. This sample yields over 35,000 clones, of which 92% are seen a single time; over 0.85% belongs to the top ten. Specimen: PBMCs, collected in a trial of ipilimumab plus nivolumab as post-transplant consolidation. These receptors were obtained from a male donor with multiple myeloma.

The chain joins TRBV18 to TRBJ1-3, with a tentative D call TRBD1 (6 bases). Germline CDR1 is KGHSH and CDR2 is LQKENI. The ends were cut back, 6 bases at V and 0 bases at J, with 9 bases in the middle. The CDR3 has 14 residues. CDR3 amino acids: CASSPTGSGNTIYF. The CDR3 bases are TGTGCCAGCTCTCCGACAGGCTCTGGAAACACCATATATTTT.

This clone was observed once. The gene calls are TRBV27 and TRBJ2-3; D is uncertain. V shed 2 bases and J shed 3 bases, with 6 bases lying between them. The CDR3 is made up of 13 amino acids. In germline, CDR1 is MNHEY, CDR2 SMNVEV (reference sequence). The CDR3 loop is CASSLVITDTQYF. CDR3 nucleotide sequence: TGTGCCAGCAGTTTAGTTATTACAGATACGCAGTATTTT.

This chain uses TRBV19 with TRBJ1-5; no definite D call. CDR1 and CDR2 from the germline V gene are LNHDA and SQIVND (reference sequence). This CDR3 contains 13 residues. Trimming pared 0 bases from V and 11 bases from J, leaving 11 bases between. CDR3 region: CASSIDPGKSQHF. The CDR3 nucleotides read TGTGCCAGTAGTATAGATCCGGGGAAATCCCAGCATTTT.

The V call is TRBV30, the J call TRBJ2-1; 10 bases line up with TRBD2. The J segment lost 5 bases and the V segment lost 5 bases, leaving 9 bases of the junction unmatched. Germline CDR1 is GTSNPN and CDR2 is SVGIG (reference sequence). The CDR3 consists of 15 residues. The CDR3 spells CAWDPLSGGDNEQFF. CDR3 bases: TGTGCCTGGGATCCCCTAAGCGGGGGGGACAATGAGCAGTTCTTC.

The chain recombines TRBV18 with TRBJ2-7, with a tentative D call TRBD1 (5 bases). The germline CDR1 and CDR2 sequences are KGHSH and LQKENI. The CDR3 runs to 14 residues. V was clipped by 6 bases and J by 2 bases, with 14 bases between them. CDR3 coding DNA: TGTGCCAGCTCGACCGCAGGGTTGGCCTACGAGCAGTACTTC. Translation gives CASSTAGLAYEQYF.

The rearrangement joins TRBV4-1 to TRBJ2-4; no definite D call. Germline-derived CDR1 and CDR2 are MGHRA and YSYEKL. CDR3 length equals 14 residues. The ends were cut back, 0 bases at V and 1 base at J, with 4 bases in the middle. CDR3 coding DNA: TGCGCCAGCAGCCAAGATCGGGCCAAAAACATTCAGTACTTC. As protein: CASSQDRAKNIQYF.

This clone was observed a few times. CDR3 sequence (DNA): TGTGCCAGCAGGATAACAGGGGGCTGGGGCTACACCTTC. As protein: CASRITGGWGYTF. The chain combines TRBV5-4 with TRBJ1-2; 9 bases map to TRBD1. This CDR3 is 13 amino acids long. Trimming cost V 5 bases and J 8 bases; bases outside gene matches: 7. CDR1 and CDR2 from the germline V gene are SGHNT and YYREEE (reference sequence).

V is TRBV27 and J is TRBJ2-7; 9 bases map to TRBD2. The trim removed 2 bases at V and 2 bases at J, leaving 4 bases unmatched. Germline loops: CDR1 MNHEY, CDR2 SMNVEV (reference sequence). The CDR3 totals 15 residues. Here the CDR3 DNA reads TGTGCCAGCAGTTTAGGGCGGGGGGGAACCTACGAGCAGTACTTC. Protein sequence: CASSLGRGGTYEQYF.

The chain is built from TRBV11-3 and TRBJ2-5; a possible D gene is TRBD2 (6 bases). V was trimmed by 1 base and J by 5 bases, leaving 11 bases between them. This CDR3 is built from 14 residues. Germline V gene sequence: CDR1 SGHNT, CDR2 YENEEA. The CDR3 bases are TGTGCCAGCAGCTTAGGGGAGGCTTCGGAGACCCAGTACTTC. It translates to CASSLGEASETQYF.